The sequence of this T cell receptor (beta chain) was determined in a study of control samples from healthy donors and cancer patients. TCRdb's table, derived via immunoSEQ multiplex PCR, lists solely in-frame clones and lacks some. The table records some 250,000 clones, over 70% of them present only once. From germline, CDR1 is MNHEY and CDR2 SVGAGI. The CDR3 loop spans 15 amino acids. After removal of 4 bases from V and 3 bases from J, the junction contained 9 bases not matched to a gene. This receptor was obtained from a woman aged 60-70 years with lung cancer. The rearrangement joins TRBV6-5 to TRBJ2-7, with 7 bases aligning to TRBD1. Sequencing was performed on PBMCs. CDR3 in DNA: TGTGCCAGCAGTTCACAGGGGATCCATCGCTACGAGCAGTACTTC. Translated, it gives CASSSQGIHRYEQYF.